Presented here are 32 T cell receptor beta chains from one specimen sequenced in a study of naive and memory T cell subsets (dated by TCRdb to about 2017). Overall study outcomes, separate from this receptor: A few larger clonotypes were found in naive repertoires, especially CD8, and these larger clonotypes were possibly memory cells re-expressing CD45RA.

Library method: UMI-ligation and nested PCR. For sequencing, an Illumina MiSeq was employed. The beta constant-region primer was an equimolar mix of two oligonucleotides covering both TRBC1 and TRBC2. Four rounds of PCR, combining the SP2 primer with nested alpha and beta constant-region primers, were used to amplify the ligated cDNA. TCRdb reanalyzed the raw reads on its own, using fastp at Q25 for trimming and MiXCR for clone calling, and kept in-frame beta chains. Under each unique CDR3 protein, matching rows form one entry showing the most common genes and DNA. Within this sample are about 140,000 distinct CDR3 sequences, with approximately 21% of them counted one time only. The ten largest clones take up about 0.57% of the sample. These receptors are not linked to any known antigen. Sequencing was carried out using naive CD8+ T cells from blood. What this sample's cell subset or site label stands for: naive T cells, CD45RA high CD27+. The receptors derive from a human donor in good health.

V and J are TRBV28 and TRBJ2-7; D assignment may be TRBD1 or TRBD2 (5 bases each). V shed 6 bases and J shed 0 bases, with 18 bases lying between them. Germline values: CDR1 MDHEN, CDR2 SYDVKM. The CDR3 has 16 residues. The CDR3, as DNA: TGTGCCAGCAGGCCTAGGTGGGACGAGACCTCCTACGAGCAGTACTTC. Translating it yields CASRPRWDETSYEQYF.

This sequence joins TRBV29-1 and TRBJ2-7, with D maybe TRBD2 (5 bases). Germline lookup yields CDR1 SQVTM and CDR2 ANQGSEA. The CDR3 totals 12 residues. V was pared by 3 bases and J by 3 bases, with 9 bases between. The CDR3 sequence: CSVDGSDYEQYF. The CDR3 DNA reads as TGCAGCGTTGATGGGAGCGACTACGAGCAGTACTTC.

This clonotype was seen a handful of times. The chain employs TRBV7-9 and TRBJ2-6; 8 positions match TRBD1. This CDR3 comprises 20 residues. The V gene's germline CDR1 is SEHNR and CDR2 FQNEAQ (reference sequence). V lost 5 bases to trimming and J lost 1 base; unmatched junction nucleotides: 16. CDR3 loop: CASSPTRDRRPPSGANVLTF. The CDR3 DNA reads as TGTGCCAGCAGCCCCACTCGGGACAGGCGTCCACCGTCTGGGGCCAACGTCCTGACTTTC.

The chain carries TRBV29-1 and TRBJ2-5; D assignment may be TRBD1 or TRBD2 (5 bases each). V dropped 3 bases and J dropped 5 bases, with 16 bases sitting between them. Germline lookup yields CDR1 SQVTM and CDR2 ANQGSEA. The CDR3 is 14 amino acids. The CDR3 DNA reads TGCAGCGTTGACCTCGCCGGGACGGGGGAGACCCAGTACTTC. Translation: CSVDLAGTGETQYF.

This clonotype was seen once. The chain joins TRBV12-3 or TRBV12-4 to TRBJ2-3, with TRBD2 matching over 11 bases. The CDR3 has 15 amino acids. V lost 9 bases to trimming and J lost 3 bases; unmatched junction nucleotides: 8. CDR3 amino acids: CASDLAGGITDTQYF. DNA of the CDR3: TGTGCCAGTGACTTAGCGGGGGGGATAACAGATACGCAGTATTTT.

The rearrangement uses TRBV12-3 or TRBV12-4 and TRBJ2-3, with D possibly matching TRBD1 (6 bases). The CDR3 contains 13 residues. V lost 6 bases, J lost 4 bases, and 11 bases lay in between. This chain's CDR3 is CASSQGNADTQYF. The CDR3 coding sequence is TGTGCCAGCAGCCAGGGGAATGCAGATACGCAGTATTTT.

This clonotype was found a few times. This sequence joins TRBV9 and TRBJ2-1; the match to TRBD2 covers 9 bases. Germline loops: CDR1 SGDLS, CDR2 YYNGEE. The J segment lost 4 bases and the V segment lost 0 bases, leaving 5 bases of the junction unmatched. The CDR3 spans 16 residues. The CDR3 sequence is CASSVARLAGYNEQFF. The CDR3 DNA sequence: TGTGCCAGCAGCGTAGCTAGGCTAGCGGGGTACAATGAGCAGTTCTTC. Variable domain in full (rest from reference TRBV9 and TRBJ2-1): DSGVTQTPKHLITATGQRVTLRCSPRSGDLSVYWYQQSLDQGLQFLIQYYNGEERAKGNILERFSAQQFPDLHSELNLSSLELGDSALYFCASSVARLAGYNEQFFGPGTRLTVL.

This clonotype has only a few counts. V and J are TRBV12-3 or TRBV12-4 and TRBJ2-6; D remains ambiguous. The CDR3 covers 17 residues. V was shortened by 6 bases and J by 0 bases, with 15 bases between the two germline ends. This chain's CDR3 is CASRAPTLLSGANVLTF. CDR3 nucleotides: TGTGCCAGCAGGGCCCCGACGCTCCTCTCTGGGGCCAACGTCCTGACTTTC.

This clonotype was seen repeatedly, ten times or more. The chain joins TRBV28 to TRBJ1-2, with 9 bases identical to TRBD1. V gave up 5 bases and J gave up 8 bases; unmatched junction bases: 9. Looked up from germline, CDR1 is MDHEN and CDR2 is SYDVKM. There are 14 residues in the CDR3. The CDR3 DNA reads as TGTGCCAGCAGTCGGGACAGGGCGTATGAGGGCTACACCTTC. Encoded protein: CASSRDRAYEGYTF.

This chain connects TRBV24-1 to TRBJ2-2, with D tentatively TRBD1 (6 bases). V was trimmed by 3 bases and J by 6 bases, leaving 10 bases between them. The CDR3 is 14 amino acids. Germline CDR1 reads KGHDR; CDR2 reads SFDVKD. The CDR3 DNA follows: TGTGCCACCAGTGATCATGACAGGCCCGGGGAGCTGTTTTTT. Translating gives CATSDHDRPGELFF.

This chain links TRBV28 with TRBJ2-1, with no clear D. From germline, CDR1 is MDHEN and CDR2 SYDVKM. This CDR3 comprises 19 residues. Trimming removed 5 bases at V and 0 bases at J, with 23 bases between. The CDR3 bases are TGTGCCAGCAGTCCCGACATTGTAGCCCGCGAGAGCTCCTACAATGAGCAGTTCTTC. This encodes CASSPDIVARESSYNEQFF.

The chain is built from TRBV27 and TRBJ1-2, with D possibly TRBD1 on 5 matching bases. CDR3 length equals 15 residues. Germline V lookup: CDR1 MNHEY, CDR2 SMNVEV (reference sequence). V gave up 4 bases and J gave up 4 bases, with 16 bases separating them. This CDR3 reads CASSSLQSRAYGYTF. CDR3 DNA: TGTGCCAGCAGTTCCCTCCAGTCCAGGGCCTATGGCTACACCTTC.

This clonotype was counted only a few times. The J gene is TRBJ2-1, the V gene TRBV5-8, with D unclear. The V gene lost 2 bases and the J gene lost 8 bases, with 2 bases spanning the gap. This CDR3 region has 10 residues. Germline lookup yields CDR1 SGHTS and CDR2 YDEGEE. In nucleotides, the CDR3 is TGTGCCAGCAGCTTCTATGAGCAGTTCTTC. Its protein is CASSFYEQFF.

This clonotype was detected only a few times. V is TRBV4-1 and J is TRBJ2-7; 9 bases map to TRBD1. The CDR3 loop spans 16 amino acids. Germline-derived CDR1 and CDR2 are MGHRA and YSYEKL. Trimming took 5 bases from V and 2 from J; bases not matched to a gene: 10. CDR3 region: CASSFPDRGIPYEQYF. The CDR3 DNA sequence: TGCGCCAGCAGCTTCCCGGACAGGGGAATTCCCTACGAGCAGTACTTC.

DNA for the CDR3: TGCGCCAGCAGTGAGTCGATGCGGACAGGGGAGGGGAATCAGCCCCAGCATTTT. It specifies CASSESMRTGEGNQPQHF. This rearrangement joins TRBV10-2 to TRBJ1-5; TRBD1 matches at 9 bases. The CDR3 extends over 18 amino acids. Germline lookup yields CDR1 WSHSY and CDR2 SAAADI. After removal of 0 bases from V and 4 bases from J, the junction contained 10 bases not matched to a gene.

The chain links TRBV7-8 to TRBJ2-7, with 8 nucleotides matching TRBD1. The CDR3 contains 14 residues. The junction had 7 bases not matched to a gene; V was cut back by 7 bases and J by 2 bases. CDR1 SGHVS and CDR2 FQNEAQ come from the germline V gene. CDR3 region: CASTTGGSTYEQYF. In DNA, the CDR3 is TGTGCCAGCACCACAGGGGGTTCGACCTACGAGCAGTACTTC.

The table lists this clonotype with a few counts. Here the CDR3 reads CSSLAGGSTDTQYF. DNA for the CDR3: TGCAGCTCTTTAGCGGGAGGGTCCACAGATACGCAGTATTTT. The V and J genes are TRBV29-1 and TRBJ2-3; 11 bases fit TRBD2. In germline, CDR1 is SQVTM, CDR2 ANQGSEA. J gave up 2 bases and V 8 bases, and 6 bases lay outside the gene matches. The CDR3 length is 14 residues.

The DNA for the CDR3 is TGCAGCGTTGAAATGGGACAGGGTGGTAATGAGCAGTTCTTC. It specifies CSVEMGQGGNEQFF. This chain uses TRBV29-1 with TRBJ2-1; 9 bases are a match to TRBD1. The junction had 6 bases not matched to a gene; V was cut back by 2 bases and J by 7 bases. CDR1 is SQVTM, CDR2 ANQGSEA, per germline. The CDR3 is 14 residues long.

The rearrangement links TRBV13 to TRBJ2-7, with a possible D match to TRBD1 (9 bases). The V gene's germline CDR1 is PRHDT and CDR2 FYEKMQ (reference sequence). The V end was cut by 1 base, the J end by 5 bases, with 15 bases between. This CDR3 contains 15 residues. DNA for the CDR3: TGTGCCAGCAGCTTAGCGGGACAGGGACTAGACGAGCAGTACTTC. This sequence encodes CASSLAGQGLDEQYF.

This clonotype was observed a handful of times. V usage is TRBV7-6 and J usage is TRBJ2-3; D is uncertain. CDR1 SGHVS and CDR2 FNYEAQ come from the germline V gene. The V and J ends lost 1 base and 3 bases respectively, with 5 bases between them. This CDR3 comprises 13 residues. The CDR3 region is CASSLVDTDTQYF. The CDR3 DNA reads TGTGCCAGCAGCTTAGTAGATACAGATACGCAGTATTTT.

CDR3 coding DNA: TGTGCCAGCAGCCCATTAGCGGGAGGCCTTTCCAATGAGCAGTTCTTC. Protein: CASSPLAGGLSNEQFF. The genes are TRBV7-8 and TRBJ2-1; TRBD2 matches at 10 bases. This CDR3 has 16 residues. Looked up from germline, CDR1 is SGHVS and CDR2 is FQNEAQ. V trimming: 5 bases; J trimming: 6 bases; junction bases outside the gene matches: 10.

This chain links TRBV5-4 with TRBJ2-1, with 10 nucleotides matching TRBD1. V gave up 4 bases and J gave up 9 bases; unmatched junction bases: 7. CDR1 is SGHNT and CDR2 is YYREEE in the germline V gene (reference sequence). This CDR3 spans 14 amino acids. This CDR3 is CASSIRDRGREQFF. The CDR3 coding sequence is TGTGCCAGCAGCATCCGGGACAGGGGACGTGAGCAGTTCTTC.

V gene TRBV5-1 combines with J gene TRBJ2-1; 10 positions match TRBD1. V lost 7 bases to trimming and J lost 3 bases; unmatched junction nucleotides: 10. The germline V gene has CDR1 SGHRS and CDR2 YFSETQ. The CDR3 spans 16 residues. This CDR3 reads CASLPGGTGDYNEQFF. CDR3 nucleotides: TGCGCCAGCCTCCCGGGCGGGACAGGGGACTACAATGAGCAGTTCTTC. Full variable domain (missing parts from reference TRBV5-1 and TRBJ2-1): KAGVTQTPRYLIKTRGQQVTLSCSPISGHRSVSWYQQTPGQGLQFLFEYFSETQRNKGNFPGRFSGRQFSNSRSEMNVSTLELGDSALYLCASLPGGTGDYNEQFFGPGTRLTVL.

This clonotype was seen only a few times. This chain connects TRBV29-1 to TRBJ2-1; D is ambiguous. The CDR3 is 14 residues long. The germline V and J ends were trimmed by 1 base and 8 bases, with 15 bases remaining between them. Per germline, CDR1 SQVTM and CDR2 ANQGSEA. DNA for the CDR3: TGCAGCGTTGAAGTGGTAGGTGGTCTCGATGAGCAGTTCTTC. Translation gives CSVEVVGGLDEQFF.

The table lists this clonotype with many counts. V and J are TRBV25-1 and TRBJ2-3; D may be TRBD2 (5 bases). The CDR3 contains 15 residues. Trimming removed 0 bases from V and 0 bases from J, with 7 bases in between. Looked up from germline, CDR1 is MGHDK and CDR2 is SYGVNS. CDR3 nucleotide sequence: TGTGCCAGCAGTGAATACGAGGGTAGCACAGATACGCAGTATTTT. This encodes CASSEYEGSTDTQYF.

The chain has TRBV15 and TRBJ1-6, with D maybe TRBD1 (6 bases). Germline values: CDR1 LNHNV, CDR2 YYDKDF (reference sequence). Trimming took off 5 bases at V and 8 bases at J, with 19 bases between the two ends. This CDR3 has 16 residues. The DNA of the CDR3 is TGTGCCACCAGCTCCTCGACTAGGGACACGGATTCACCCCTCCACTTT. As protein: CATSSSTRDTDSPLHF. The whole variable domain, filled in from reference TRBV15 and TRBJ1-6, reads DAMVIQNPRYQVTQFGKPVTLSCSQTLNHNVMYWYQQKSSQAPKLLFHYYDKDFNNEADTPDNFQSRRPNTSFCFLDIRSPGLGDTAMYLCATSSSTRDTDSPLHFGNGTRLTVT.

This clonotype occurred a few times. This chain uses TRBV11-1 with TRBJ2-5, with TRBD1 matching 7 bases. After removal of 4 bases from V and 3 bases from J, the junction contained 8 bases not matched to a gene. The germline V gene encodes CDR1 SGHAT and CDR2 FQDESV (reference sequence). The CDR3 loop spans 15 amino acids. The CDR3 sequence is CASSSRGQGEETQYF. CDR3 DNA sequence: TGTGCCAGCAGCTCGAGGGGGCAGGGTGAAGAGACCCAGTACTTC.

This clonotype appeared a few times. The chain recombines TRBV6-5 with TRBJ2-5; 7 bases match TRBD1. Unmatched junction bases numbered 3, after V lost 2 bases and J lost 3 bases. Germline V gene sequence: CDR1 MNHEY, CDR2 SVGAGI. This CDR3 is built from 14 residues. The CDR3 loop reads CASSYRGQEETQYF. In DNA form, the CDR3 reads TGTGCCAGCAGTTACCGAGGACAGGAAGAGACCCAGTACTTC.

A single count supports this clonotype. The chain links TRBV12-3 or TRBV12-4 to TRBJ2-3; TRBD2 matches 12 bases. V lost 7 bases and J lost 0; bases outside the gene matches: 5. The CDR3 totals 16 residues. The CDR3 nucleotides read TGTGCCAGCATCCTGACTAGCGGGGGTAGCACAGATACGCAGTATTTT. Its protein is CASILTSGGSTDTQYF.

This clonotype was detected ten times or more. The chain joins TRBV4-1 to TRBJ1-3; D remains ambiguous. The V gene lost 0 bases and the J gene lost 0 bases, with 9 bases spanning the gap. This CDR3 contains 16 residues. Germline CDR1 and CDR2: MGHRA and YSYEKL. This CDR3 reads CASSQDPDPSGNTIYF. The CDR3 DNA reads TGCGCCAGCAGCCAAGATCCTGATCCCTCTGGAAACACCATATATTTT.

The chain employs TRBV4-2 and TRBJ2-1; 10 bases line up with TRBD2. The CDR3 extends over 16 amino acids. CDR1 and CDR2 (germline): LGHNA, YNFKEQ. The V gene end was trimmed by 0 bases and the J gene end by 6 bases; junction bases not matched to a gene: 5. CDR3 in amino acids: CASSQDPSGSPNEQFF. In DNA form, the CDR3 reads TGTGCCAGCAGCCAAGATCCTAGCGGGAGCCCCAATGAGCAGTTCTTC.

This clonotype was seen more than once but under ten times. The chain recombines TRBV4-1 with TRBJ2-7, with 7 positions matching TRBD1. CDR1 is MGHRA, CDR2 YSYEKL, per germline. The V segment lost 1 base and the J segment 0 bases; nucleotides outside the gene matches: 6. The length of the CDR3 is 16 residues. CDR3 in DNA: TGCGCCAGCAGCCAAGTTCCACAGGGGACCTCCTACGAGCAGTACTTC. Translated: CASSQVPQGTSYEQYF.